One and the same sample provided the 23 T cell receptor beta chains below, sequenced in a study of blood T cell repertoires in COVID-19. Produced via immunoSEQ multiplex PCR; TCRdb's table is partial and in-frame only. There are fewer than 250,000 clones in the sample; 85% to 90% occur only once, and about 0.72% lies in the top ten. Sequenced: peripheral blood. These receptors were collected from a woman aged 70-85 years with acute or convalescent COVID-19.

For the CDR3, the DNA is TGTGCCAGCAGGAGGGGGCTAGCGGGGAAATACAATGAGCAGTTCTTC. It specifies CASRRGLAGKYNEQFF. The chain is built from TRBV11-2 and TRBJ2-1, with TRBD2 matching over 9 bases. The CDR3 runs 16 residues. The junction had 10 bases not matched to a gene; V was cut back by 6 bases and J by 4 bases. Germline CDR1 reads SGHAT; CDR2 reads FQNNGV.

This sequence joins TRBV3-1 (or the pseudogene TRBV3-2) and TRBJ2-1; tentatively, D is TRBD2 (6 bases). The V and J ends lost 4 bases and 0 bases respectively, with 10 bases between them. The CDR3 runs to 15 residues. CDR1 is LGHDT and CDR2 is YNNKEL in the germline V gene (reference sequence). This chain's CDR3 is CASSPWRGSYNEQFF. As DNA, the CDR3 is TGTGCCAGCAGCCCTTGGCGGGGCTCCTACAATGAGCAGTTCTTC.

V and J are TRBV5-5 and TRBJ1-1, with D possibly being TRBD1 (5 bases). V was pared by 4 bases and J by 0 bases, with 13 bases between. This CDR3 spans 15 amino acids. Germline-derived CDR1 and CDR2 are SGHKS and YYEKEE (reference sequence). CDR3 DNA: TGTGCCAGCAGCGAAGGGGTATGGATGAACACTGAAGCTTTCTTT. Protein product: CASSEGVWMNTEAFF.

The rearrangement links TRBV5-1 to TRBJ2-1, with unresolved D. V was shortened by 4 bases and J by 9 bases, with 8 bases between the two germline ends. In germline, CDR1 is SGHRS, CDR2 YFSETQ. This CDR3 has 11 amino acids. CDR3 coding DNA: TGCGCCAGCAGCGAGCGTAGTGAGCAGTTCTTC. Its protein product is CASSERSEQFF.

The rearrangement links TRBV5-4 to TRBJ2-7; D is perhaps TRBD2 (6 bases). Germline V gives CDR1 SGHNT, CDR2 YYREEE (reference sequence). V shed 3 bases and J shed 6 bases, with 10 bases lying between them. The CDR3 runs 12 residues. The CDR3 is CASSSPGGEQYF. Written as DNA, the CDR3 is TGTGCCAGCAGCTCCCCCGGGGGCGAGCAGTACTTC.

There are a few counts of this clone. V and J are TRBV29-1 and TRBJ1-2, with TRBD1 matching over 9 bases. The CDR3 runs to 14 residues. From germline, CDR1 is SQVTM and CDR2 ANQGSEA. The V gene end was trimmed by 6 bases and the J gene end by 5 bases; junction bases not matched to a gene: 10. The CDR3, as DNA: TGCAGCGTCGGTGGACAGGGGTCGGGATATGGCTACACCTTC. It encodes CSVGGQGSGYGYTF.

The chain recombines TRBV18 with TRBJ2-7; possible D gene TRBD1, 6 bases. The CDR3 runs to 17 residues. Germline CDR1 is KGHSH and CDR2 is LQKENI. Between the trimmed V and J ends, which lost 6 bases and 2 bases, there was a span of 23 bases. CDR3: CASSLQGSGLGAYEQYF. In DNA, the CDR3 is TGTGCCAGCTCTCTCCAGGGGAGCGGACTCGGAGCCTACGAGCAGTACTTC.

V and J are TRBV6-2 or TRBV6-3 and TRBJ2-7; 8 nucleotides align to TRBD1. The CDR3 is made up of 17 amino acids. Germline lookup yields CDR1 MNHEY and CDR2 SVGEGT. Losses at the gene ends were 0 bases for V and 2 bases for J; bases not matched to a gene: 9. In DNA, the CDR3 is TGTGCCAGCAGTTACTCCCCCCGGACAGGGAATGCCTACGAGCAGTACTTC. It specifies CASSYSPRTGNAYEQYF.

The rearrangement joins TRBV3-1 (or the pseudogene TRBV3-2) to TRBJ1-5; 9 positions agree with TRBD1. Germline loops: CDR1 LGHDT, CDR2 YNNKEL (reference sequence). This CDR3 has 16 residues. The trim removed 6 bases at V and 4 bases at J, leaving 10 bases unmatched. DNA for the CDR3: TGTGCCAGCAGTAAAACCTCCGGGACAGGGAATCAGCCCCAGCATTTT. This encodes CASSKTSGTGNQPQHF.

The chain links TRBV4-3 to TRBJ1-2; 7 nucleotides match TRBD1. CDR1 is LGHNA, CDR2 YSLEER, per germline. This CDR3 contains 15 residues. V shed 0 bases, J shed 3 bases, and the junction held 4 bases outside the gene matches. The CDR3: CASSQENRGHYGYTF. CDR3 coding DNA: TGCGCCAGCAGCCAAGAGAACAGGGGTCACTATGGCTACACCTTC.

This clone has just one count. V is TRBV28 and J is TRBJ2-1, with TRBD2 matching 10 bases. CDR1 is MDHEN, CDR2 SYDVKM, per germline. The V segment lost 3 bases and the J segment 7 bases; nucleotides outside the gene matches: 12. The CDR3 loop spans 17 amino acids. The CDR3 protein is CASSFLPQREGGNEQFF. The DNA of the CDR3 is TGTGCCAGCAGTTTTCTTCCCCAGCGGGAGGGAGGTAATGAGCAGTTCTTC.

This clone occurred a few times. The V gene is TRBV27, the J gene TRBJ2-3; a possible D gene is TRBD1 (5 bases). Trimming removed 6 bases from V and 0 bases from J, with 7 bases in between. Germline values: CDR1 MNHEY, CDR2 SMNVEV (reference sequence). This CDR3 contains 13 residues. The CDR3 sequence: CASRRQSTDTQYF. For the CDR3, the DNA is TGTGCCAGCAGAAGACAGAGCACAGATACGCAGTATTTT.

The chain employs TRBV19 and TRBJ1-5, with D perhaps TRBD1 (5 bases). The V and J ends lost 4 bases and 0 bases respectively, with 7 bases between them. In germline, CDR1 is LNHDA, CDR2 SQIVND (reference sequence). CDR3 length: 14 residues. The CDR3 DNA reads as TGTGCCAGTAGTAGACAGAATAGCAATCAGCCCCAGCATTTT. Translated: CASSRQNSNQPQHF.

The J gene is TRBJ1-6, the V gene TRBV19; D is perhaps TRBD1 (6 bases). Germline-derived CDR1 and CDR2 are LNHDA and SQIVND (reference sequence). This CDR3 has 17 residues. Trimming shortened V by 5 bases and J by 0 bases, and 14 bases separated the two germline ends. CDR3 residues: CASSSRQVFSYNSPLHF. As DNA, the CDR3 is TGTGCCAGTAGTTCCCGACAGGTATTCTCCTATAATTCACCCCTCCACTTT. Full variable domain (outside the CDR3, taken from reference TRBV19 and TRBJ1-6): DGGITQSPKYLFRKEGQNVTLSCEQNLNHDAMYWYRQDPGQGLRLIYYSQIVNDFQKGDIAEGYSVSREKKESFPLTVTSAQKNPTAFYLCASSSRQVFSYNSPLHFGNGTRLTVT.

The rearrangement joins TRBV15 to TRBJ1-4, with D maybe TRBD1 (5 bases). The CDR3 runs to 16 residues. Trimming took off 1 base at V and 8 bases at J, with 17 bases between the two ends. Germline loops: CDR1 LNHNV, CDR2 YYDKDF (reference sequence). The CDR3 DNA reads TGTGCCACCAGCAGAGGAAGCAGGGCTATCGGAGAAAAACTGTTTTTT. Translated, it gives CATSRGSRAIGEKLFF.

CDR3 coding DNA: TGCGCCAGCAGCTTGGCCATGGGGAGGGGCCAAGAGACCCAGTACTTC. It yields the protein CASSLAMGRGQETQYF. This chain uses TRBV5-1 with TRBJ2-5, with 7 bases lining up with TRBD2. Germline CDR1 and CDR2: SGHRS and YFSETQ. V gave up 0 bases and J gave up 1 base; unmatched junction bases: 6. This CDR3 is 16 amino acids long. The complete variable domain, with remaining parts taken from reference TRBV5-1 and TRBJ2-5, reads KAGVTQTPRYLIKTRGQQVTLSCSPISGHRSVSWYQQTPGQGLQFLFEYFSETQRNKGNFPGRFSGRQFSNSRSEMNVSTLELGDSALYLCASSLAMGRGQETQYFGPGTRLLVL.

The chain recombines TRBV29-1 with TRBJ1-5; perhaps TRBD1 as D (6 bases). Germline V CDR1 and CDR2: SQVTM, ANQGSEA. Between the trimmed V and J ends, which lost 7 bases and 6 bases, there was a span of 13 bases. The CDR3 runs 12 residues. In DNA, the CDR3 is TGCAGCGCAGGGGTCATGGGTCAGCCCCAGCATTTT. It encodes CSAGVMGQPQHF.

In DNA, the CDR3 is TGTGCCACCAGGTCCTGGACAGCCCTGAACACCGGGGAGCTGTTTTTT. Protein: CATRSWTALNTGELFF. V is TRBV15 and J is TRBJ2-2; maybe TRBD1 (6 bases). The CDR3 loop spans 16 amino acids. CDR1 LNHNV and CDR2 YYDKDF come from the germline V gene (reference sequence). Trimming took off 6 bases at V and 1 base at J, with 15 bases between the two ends. Based on the CDR3 plus reference TRBV15 and TRBJ2-2, the full variable domain is DAMVIQNPRYQVTQFGKPVTLSCSQTLNHNVMYWYQQKSSQAPKLLFHYYDKDFNNEADTPDNFQSRRPNTSFCFLDIRSPGLGDTAMYLCATRSWTALNTGELFFGEGSRLTVL.

In this sample, this clone turned up once. This rearrangement joins TRBV6-5 to TRBJ2-2; 7 bases agree with TRBD1. Trimming took 6 bases from V and 0 from J; bases not matched to a gene: 4. Germline CDR1 and CDR2: MNHEY and SVGAGI. The length of the CDR3 is 15 residues. The CDR3 sequence: CASSSGQTNTGELFF. Written as DNA, the CDR3 is TGTGCCAGCAGCTCGGGACAGACGAACACCGGGGAGCTGTTTTTT.

Of note for this clone: At the DNA level, this CDR3 is encoded by other sequences in the same sample as well. The chain combines TRBV5-4 with TRBJ2-7; TRBD1 might be the D (5 bases). V was trimmed by 1 base and J by 3 bases, leaving 5 bases between them. Germline V gene sequence: CDR1 SGHNT, CDR2 YYREEE (reference sequence). CDR3 length equals 12 residues. The CDR3, as DNA: TGTGCCAGCAGCTTGAGGGGCTACGAGCAGTACTTC. This codes for CASSLRGYEQYF.

J is TRBJ1-5 and V is TRBV4-3, with unresolved D. The CDR3 has 13 residues. Germline CDR1 and CDR2: LGHNA and YSLEER. V lost 0 bases to trimming and J lost 7 bases, with 7 bases between them. In DNA form, the CDR3 reads TGCGCCAGCAGCCAAGACAGGTACCAGCCCCAGCATTTT. Residues: CASSQDRYQPQHF.

V and J are TRBV19 and TRBJ2-1, with 12 nucleotides matching TRBD2. Germline V gives CDR1 LNHDA, CDR2 SQIVND (reference sequence). Germline trimming cut 6 bases from V and 0 bases from J; bases unmatched to any gene: 9. The CDR3 has 18 amino acids. This chain's CDR3 is CASSARVTSGSSYNEQFF. For the CDR3, the DNA is TGTGCCAGTAGCGCCCGGGTGACTAGCGGGAGCTCCTACAATGAGCAGTTCTTC.

V usage is TRBV12-3 or TRBV12-4 and J usage is TRBJ2-7; D gene uncertain. V was shortened by 1 base and J by 3 bases, with 4 bases between the two germline ends. This CDR3 spans 12 amino acids. The CDR3 sequence is CASSLGLYEQYF. For the CDR3, the DNA is TGTGCCAGCAGTTTAGGGCTCTACGAGCAGTACTTC.